The next 8 T cell receptor beta chains were all read from a single sample in a study of CD8 T cells in Susac syndrome. RNA in amounts of 0.5 to 1 ug was reverse transcribed with random hexamers. Using its own MiXCR run on the immunoSEQ multiplex PCR reads, TCRdb lists one record per CDR3 protein. The sample carries about 90,000 distinct CDR3 sequences, 85% to 95% recorded once. Sequencing was performed on CD8+ T cells from PBMCs. These receptors were taken from a human donor in good health.

Regarding this clonotype: The germline gene is not matched at one end of the junction; a read error may be the cause. This sequence joins TRBV7-9 and TRBJ2-3; D is uncertain. CDR3 length equals 12 residues. The germline CDR1 and CDR2 sequences are SEHNR and FQNEAQ (reference sequence). Here the CDR3 reads CGGAPSTDTQYF. For the CDR3, the DNA is TGCGGCGGCGCACCTAGCACAGATACGCAGTATTTT.

V usage is TRBV4-1 and J usage is TRBJ1-3; D is undetermined. This CDR3 is built from 13 residues. CDR1 and CDR2 from the germline V gene are MGHRA and YSYEKL. Trimming took off 6 bases at V and 0 bases at J, with 6 bases between the two ends. CDR3 coding DNA: TGCGCCAGCAGTCGGGCCTCTGGAAACACCATATATTTT. Residues: CASSRASGNTIYF.

V usage is TRBV12-3 or TRBV12-4 and J usage is TRBJ2-7; 10 bases map to TRBD1. This CDR3 is built from 15 residues. The trim removed 5 bases at V and 3 bases at J, leaving 7 bases unmatched. The CDR3: CASSKAGTGVYEQYF. CDR3 bases: TGTGCCAGCAGTAAGGCCGGGACAGGGGTCTACGAGCAGTACTTC.

The chain is built from TRBV7-9 and TRBJ1-1; possibly TRBD1 for D (5 bases). Germline CDR1 and CDR2: SEHNR and FQNEAQ (reference sequence). This CDR3 is 15 amino acids long. V was cut by 5 bases and J by 3 bases, with 16 bases left in between. The CDR3: CASSPPRTQDTEAFF. The CDR3 DNA reads as TGTGCCAGCAGCCCACCCCGGACACAAGACACTGAAGCTTTCTTT.

The chain recombines TRBV27 with TRBJ2-3, with D possibly matching TRBD2 (6 bases). V lost 6 bases, J lost 0 bases, and 19 bases lay in between. The germline gives CDR1 MNHEY, CDR2 SMNVEV (reference sequence). This CDR3 region has 17 residues. The CDR3 bases are TGTGCCAGCAGGGTTCTTGGGGCGGGGACTAGCACAGATACGCAGTATTTT. Its protein product is CASRVLGAGTSTDTQYF.

V usage is TRBV7-2 and J usage is TRBJ2-2; the D is unclear. The germline V and J ends were trimmed by 1 base and 2 bases, with 17 bases remaining between them. The CDR3 sequence is 18 residues long. The germline V gene has CDR1 SGHTA and CDR2 FQGNSA. DNA of the CDR3: TGTGCCAGCAGCTTAGGGCCCCGCCAGGCCCTTAACACCGGGGAGCTGTTTTTT. Its protein product is CASSLGPRQALNTGELFF.

J is TRBJ2-1 and V is TRBV13, with 7 bases lining up with TRBD1. V shed 5 bases, J shed 5 bases, and the junction held 9 bases outside the gene matches. CDR1 and CDR2 (germline): PRHDT, FYEKMQ (reference sequence). The CDR3 runs 15 residues. CDR3: CASSLTGEGNNEQFF. CDR3 bases: TGTGCCAGCAGCCTCACAGGGGAAGGAAACAATGAGCAGTTCTTC.

The chain carries TRBV12-3 or TRBV12-4 and TRBJ2-5; 9 nucleotides align to TRBD2. The V gene end was trimmed by 3 bases and the J gene end by 7 bases; junction bases not matched to a gene: 9. The CDR3 covers 15 residues. CDR3 amino acids: CASSFGGGARGTQYF. The CDR3 DNA follows: TGTGCCAGCAGTTTCGGCGGGGGGGCCCGAGGGACCCAGTACTTC.